This T cell receptor (beta chain) stems from a study of early T cells in non-severe SARS-CoV-2 infection. This clonotype was counted only a few times. The antigen is unknown. Whole-study results and caveats: A preference for anti-spike CD8 responses marked VDJdb matching, which missed private and CD4 specificities.

Each CDR3 protein gets one entry after TCRdb re-called the 5' RACE reads with MiXCR. There are about 21,000 distinct CDR3 sequences in the sample; over 5.5% occur only once, and 13% to 15% lies in the top ten. Germline-derived CDR1 and CDR2 are LGHDT and YNNKEL (reference sequence). V lost 4 bases to trimming and J lost 2 bases, with 11 bases between them. This CDR3 contains 14 residues. The TCR sequence derives from an adult who was a healthcare worker with PCR-confirmed SARS-CoV-2 infection or an uninfected control (not recorded which). The gene calls are TRBV3-1 and TRBJ1-1, with D unclear. Sequences were derived from whole blood, sampled at baseline. In DNA form, the CDR3 reads TGTGCCAGCAGCCGGACGACAACCAACACTGAAGCTTTCTTT. Protein sequence: CASSRTTTNTEAFF.